A single sample gave rise to the 9 T cell receptor beta chains below, sequenced in a study of blood T cells in healthy people across ages. The second PCR ran about 6 to 11 cycles with a sample-barcoded 5' primer and J-beta primers. TCRdb ran MiXCR on the 5' RACE reads and lists one entry per CDR3 protein. Counted here are 550,000 to 600,000 distinct CDR3 sequences, 27% occurring once; the ten biggest clones make up around a sixth. The sequenced material came from blood. These receptors were obtained from a woman in her seventies in good health.

This clonotype came up a few times. V usage is TRBV27 and J usage is TRBJ1-2, with D perhaps TRBD1 (5 bases). V was clipped by 5 bases and J by 8 bases, with 21 bases between them. Germline V lookup: CDR1 MNHEY, CDR2 SMNVEV (reference sequence). CDR3 size: 15 residues. The CDR3 DNA follows: TGTGCCAGCAGTCGTTTTGGGGGAGGAAAGCGGGGCTACACCTTC. Its translation: CASSRFGGGKRGYTF.

V usage is TRBV12-3 or TRBV12-4 and J usage is TRBJ1-2; 9 bases agree with TRBD1. The CDR3 consists of 14 residues. The V and J ends lost 7 bases and 6 bases, in that order; junction bases with no gene match: 9. CDR3 sequence: CASKTNRGQNGYTF. The DNA of the CDR3 is TGTGCCAGCAAAACAAACAGGGGGCAGAATGGCTACACCTTC.

The chain is built from TRBV28 and TRBJ2-1; TRBD2 is a possible D gene (7 bases). In germline, CDR1 is MDHEN, CDR2 SYDVKM. CDR3 length equals 15 residues. V was pared by 3 bases and J by 1 base, with 10 bases between. CDR3 nucleotide sequence: TGTGCCAGCAGTTTGCGGGGGCGGTCCTACAATGAGCAGTTCTTC. This gives the protein CASSLRGRSYNEQFF.

This chain joins TRBV6-6 and TRBJ2-7, with no clear D. Trimming removed 0 bases from V and 7 bases from J, with 4 bases in between. Germline assignment: CDR1 MNHNY and CDR2 SVGAGI (reference sequence). The CDR3 totals 11 residues. The CDR3 sequence is CASSYSEEQYF. The DNA for the CDR3 is TGTGCCAGCAGTTACTCGGAAGAGCAGTACTTC.

This chain links TRBV7-2 with TRBJ2-3; 13 bases match TRBD2. The germline gives CDR1 SGHTA, CDR2 FQGNSA. The trim removed 5 bases at V and 5 bases at J, leaving 1 base unmatched. The CDR3 contains 14 residues. Written as DNA, the CDR3 is TGTGCCAGCAGCACTAGCGGGGGGGGAGATACGCAGTATTTT. Encoded protein: CASSTSGGGDTQYF.

A few counts support this clonotype. The chain combines TRBV18 with TRBJ2-5; 9 nucleotides match TRBD1. The length of the CDR3 is 16 residues. Germline loops: CDR1 KGHSH, CDR2 LQKENI. Germline trimming cut 3 bases from V and 5 bases from J; bases unmatched to any gene: 10. The CDR3 loop reads CASSPRPQGALETQYF. CDR3 sequence (DNA): TGTGCCAGCTCACCTAGACCACAGGGGGCCTTGGAGACCCAGTACTTC.

This rearrangement joins TRBV20-1 to TRBJ2-2; 8 nucleotides align to TRBD2. J was trimmed by 3 bases and V by 2 bases; bases with no gene match: 8. The CDR3 is 16 amino acids. Germline values: CDR1 DFQATT, CDR2 SNEGSKA (reference sequence). The DNA for the CDR3 is TGCAGTGCTAGACCACAACGGGGGGGTTACACCGGGGAGCTGTTTTTT. Translated, it gives CSARPQRGGYTGELFF.

In this sample, this clonotype turned up a few times. One end of the junction is discordant with germline, which a read error may explain. The rearrangement uses TRBV20-1 and TRBJ1-5; tentatively, D is TRBD1 (5 bases). The length of the CDR3 is 13 residues. The germline V gene has CDR1 DFQATT and CDR2 SNEGSKA (reference sequence). Written as DNA, the CDR3 is TGCAGTGCTAAAGGACACCTCAATCGGCCCCAGCATTTT. Translating gives CSAKGHLNRPQHF.

This clonotype came up many times. The chain carries TRBV5-6 and TRBJ2-1; 8 bases are shared with TRBD1. Germline V CDR1 and CDR2: SGHDT, YYEEEE. Trimming removed 2 bases from V and 7 bases from J; junction bases left unmatched: 5. The CDR3 extends over 14 amino acids. CDR3 loop: CASSFRQGKNEQFF. For the CDR3, the DNA is TGTGCCAGCAGCTTCCGACAGGGGAAGAATGAGCAGTTCTTC.